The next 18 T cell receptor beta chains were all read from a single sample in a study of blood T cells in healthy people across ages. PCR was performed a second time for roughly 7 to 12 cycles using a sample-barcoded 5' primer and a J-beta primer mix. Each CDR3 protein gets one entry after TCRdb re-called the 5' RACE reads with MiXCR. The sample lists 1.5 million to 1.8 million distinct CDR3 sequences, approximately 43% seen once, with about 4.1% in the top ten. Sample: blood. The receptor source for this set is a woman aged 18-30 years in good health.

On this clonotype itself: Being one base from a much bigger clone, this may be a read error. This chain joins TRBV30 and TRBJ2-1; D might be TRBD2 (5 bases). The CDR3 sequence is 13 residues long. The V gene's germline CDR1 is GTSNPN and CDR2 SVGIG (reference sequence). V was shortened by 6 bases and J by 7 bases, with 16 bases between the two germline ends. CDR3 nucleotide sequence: TGTGCCTGTTGCAGTTTTCCGGGGAATGAGCAGTTCTTC. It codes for CACCSFPGNEQFF.

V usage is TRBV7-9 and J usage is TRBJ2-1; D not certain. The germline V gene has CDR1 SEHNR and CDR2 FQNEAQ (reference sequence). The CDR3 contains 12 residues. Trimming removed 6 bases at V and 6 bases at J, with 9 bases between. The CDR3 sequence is CASRLWGNEQFF. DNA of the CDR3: TGTGCCAGCAGACTATGGGGCAATGAGCAGTTCTTC.

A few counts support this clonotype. The CDR3 region has the DNA TGTGCCAGCTCACCACCGACAGGCTTGTGGGAGACCCAGTACTTC. Translated: CASSPPTGLWETQYF. The chain recombines TRBV18 with TRBJ2-5; TRBD1 might be the D (6 bases). The V end lost 0 bases, the J end lost 5 bases, and 13 bases lay between the germline ends. Germline CDR1 is KGHSH and CDR2 is LQKENI. The CDR3 is 15 residues long.

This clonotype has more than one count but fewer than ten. For the CDR3, the DNA is TGTGCCAGCAGCCAAGGATCTACTAGCGGGAGGGCCCTGAGGGATACGCAGTATTTT. Translating gives CASSQGSTSGRALRDTQYF. V gene TRBV3-1 combines with J gene TRBJ2-3; 13 bases line up with TRBD2. Germline V gene data show CDR1 as LGHDT and CDR2 as YNNKEL (reference sequence). V was clipped by 1 base and J by 6 bases; unmatched bases: 13. This CDR3 is built from 19 residues.

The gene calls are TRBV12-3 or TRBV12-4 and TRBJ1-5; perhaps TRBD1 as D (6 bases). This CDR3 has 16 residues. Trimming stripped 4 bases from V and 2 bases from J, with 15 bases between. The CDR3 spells CASSSSRGTGNQPQHF. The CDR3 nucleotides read TGTGCCAGCAGTTCCTCCAGGGGCACGGGCAATCAGCCCCAGCATTTT.

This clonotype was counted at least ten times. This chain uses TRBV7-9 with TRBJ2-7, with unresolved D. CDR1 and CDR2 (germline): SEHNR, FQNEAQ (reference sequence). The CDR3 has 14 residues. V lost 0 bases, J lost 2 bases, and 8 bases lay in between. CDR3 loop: CASSLAGQTYEQYF. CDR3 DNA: TGTGCCAGCAGCTTAGCGGGCCAAACCTACGAGCAGTACTTC.

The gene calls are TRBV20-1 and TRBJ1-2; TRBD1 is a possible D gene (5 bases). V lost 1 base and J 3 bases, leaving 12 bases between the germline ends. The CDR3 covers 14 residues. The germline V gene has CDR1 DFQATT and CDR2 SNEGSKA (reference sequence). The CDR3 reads CSARVGVRDYGYTF. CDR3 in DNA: TGCAGTGCTAGAGTGGGGGTTCGGGACTATGGCTACACCTTC.

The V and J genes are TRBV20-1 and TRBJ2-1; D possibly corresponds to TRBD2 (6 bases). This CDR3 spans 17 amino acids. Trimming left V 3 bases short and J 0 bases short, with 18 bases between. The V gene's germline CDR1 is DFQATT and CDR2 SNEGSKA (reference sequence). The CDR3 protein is CSASSGARRSSYNEQFF. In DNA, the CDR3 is TGCAGTGCTAGCTCGGGAGCCCGAAGGAGCTCCTACAATGAGCAGTTCTTC.

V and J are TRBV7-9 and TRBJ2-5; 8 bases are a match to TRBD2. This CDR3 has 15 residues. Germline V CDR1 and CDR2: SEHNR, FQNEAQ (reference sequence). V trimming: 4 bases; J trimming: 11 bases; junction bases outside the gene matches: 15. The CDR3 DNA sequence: TGTGCCAGCAGCTCAGCGGGAGAAGGGTACAATGAGCAGTACTTC. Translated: CASSSAGEGYNEQYF.

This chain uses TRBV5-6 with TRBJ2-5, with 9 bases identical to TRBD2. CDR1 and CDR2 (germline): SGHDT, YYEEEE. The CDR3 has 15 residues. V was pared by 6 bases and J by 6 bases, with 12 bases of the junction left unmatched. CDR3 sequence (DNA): TGTGCCAGCACCGACGTAGCGGGAGCATTTAAGACCCAGTACTTC. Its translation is CASTDVAGAFKTQYF.

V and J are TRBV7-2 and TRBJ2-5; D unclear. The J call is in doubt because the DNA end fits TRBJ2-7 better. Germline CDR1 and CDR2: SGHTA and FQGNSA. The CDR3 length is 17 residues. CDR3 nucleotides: TGTGCCAGCAGCCCCCGCCCTTCCATAATGATCCGATACGAGCAGTACTTC. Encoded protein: CASSPRPSIMIRYEQYF.

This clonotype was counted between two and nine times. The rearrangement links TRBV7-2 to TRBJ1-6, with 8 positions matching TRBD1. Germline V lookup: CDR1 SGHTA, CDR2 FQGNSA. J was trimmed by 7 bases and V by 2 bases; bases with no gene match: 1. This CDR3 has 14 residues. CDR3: CASSLQGANSPLHF. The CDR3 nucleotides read TGTGCCAGCAGCTTACAGGGGGCGAATTCACCCCTCCACTTT.

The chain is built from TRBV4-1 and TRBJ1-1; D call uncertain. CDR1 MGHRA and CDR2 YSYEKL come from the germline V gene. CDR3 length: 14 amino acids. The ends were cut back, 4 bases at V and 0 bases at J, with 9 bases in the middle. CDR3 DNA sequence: TGCGCCAGCAGCCTCGGGGAAATGAACACTGAAGCTTTCTTT. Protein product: CASSLGEMNTEAFF.

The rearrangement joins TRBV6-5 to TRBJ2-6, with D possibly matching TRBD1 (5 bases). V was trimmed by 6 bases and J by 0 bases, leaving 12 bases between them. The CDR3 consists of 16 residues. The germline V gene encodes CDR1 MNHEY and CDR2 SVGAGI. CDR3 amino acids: CASSQDSPSGANVLTF. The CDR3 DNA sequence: TGTGCCAGCAGCCAAGACAGCCCCTCTGGGGCCAACGTCCTGACTTTC.

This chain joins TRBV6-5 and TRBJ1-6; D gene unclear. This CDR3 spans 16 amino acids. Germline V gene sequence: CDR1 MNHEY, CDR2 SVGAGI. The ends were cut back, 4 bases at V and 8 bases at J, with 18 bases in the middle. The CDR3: CASSLLPTRIYSPLHF. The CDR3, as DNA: TGTGCCAGCAGTTTACTCCCGACGCGGATTTATTCACCCCTCCACTTT.

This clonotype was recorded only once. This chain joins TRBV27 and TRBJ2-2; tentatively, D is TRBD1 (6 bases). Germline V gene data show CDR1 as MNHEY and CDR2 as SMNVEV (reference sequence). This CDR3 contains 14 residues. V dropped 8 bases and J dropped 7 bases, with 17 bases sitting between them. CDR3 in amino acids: CASGWGPGSGELFF. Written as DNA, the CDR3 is TGTGCCAGCGGCTGGGGGCCGGGGAGCGGGGAGCTGTTTTTT.

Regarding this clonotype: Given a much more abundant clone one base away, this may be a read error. DNA of the CDR3: TGTGCCACCAGCAGAGATGTGGGGAACCAAGAGACCCAGTACTTC. It translates to CATSRDVGNQETQYF. This chain uses TRBV15 with TRBJ2-5; no definite D call. There are 15 residues in the CDR3. Germline V gene lookup returns CDR1 LNHNV and CDR2 YYDKDF (reference sequence). Trimming took 0 bases from V and 0 from J, leaving 8 bases between them.

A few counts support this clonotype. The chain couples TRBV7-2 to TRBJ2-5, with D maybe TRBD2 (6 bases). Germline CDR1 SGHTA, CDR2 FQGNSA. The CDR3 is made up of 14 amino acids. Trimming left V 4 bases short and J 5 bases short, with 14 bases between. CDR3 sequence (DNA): TGTGCCAGCAGCTCCCGGGGGAGGCGGGAGACCCAGTACTTC. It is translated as CASSSRGRRETQYF.